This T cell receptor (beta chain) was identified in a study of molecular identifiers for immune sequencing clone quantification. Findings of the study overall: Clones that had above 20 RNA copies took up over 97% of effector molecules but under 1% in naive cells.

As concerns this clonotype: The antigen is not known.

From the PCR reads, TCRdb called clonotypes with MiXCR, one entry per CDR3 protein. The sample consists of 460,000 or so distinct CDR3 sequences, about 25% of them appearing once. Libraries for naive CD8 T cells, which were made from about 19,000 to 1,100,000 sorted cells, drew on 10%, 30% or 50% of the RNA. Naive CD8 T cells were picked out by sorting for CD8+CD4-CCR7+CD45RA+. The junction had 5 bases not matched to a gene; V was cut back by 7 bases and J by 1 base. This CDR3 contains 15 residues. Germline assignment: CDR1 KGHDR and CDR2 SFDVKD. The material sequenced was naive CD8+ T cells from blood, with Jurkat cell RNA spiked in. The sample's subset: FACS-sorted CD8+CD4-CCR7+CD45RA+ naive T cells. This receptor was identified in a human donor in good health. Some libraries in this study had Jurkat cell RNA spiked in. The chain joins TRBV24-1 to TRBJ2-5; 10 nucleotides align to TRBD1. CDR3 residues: CATSPWDRGQETQYF. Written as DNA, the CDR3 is TGTGCCACCAGCCCTTGGGACAGGGGCCAAGAGACCCAGTACTTC.